Listed below are T cell receptor beta chains from one sample, sequenced in a study of cytomegalovirus exposure and HLA in healthy donors. The assay was immunoSEQ multiplex PCR, and TCRdb's table has in-frame clones only and misses some. The sample table includes 90,000 to 100,000 clones. What was sequenced was PBMCs. The receptors were gathered from a woman in her 30s in good health and CMV-seronegative. Both conserved end residues are part of each CDR3. D genes are given only for firm matches. The size field is filled for only some rows; it gives once, few, many or a size class.

v_call	d_call	j_call	clone_size	cdr3_aa	cdr3_nt
TRBV5-1	.	TRBJ2-3	.	CASSSEDDTQYF	TGCGCCAGCAGCTCAGAGGATGATACGCAGTATTTT
TRBV27	TRBD2	TRBJ2-7	.	CASSFNGLARSSYEQYF	TGTGCCAGCAGTTTTAACGGACTAGCTAGAAGCTCCTACGAGCAGTACTTC
TRBV29-1	.	TRBJ1-1	.	CSVVSGGWNTEAFF	TGCAGCGTTGTATCGGGGGGCTGGAACACTGAAGCTTTCTTT
TRBV7-2	TRBD1	TRBJ1-3	.	CASSLAIAGGLNTIYF	TGTGCCAGCAGCTTAGCGATCGCAGGGGGCTTAAACACCATATATTTT
TRBV7-3	.	TRBJ1-3	.	CASSLTGGTGNTIYF	TGTGCCAGCAGCTTAACAGGAGGGACTGGAAACACCATATATTTT
TRBV27	TRBD2	TRBJ2-1	.	CASSLWGVPRTSGNNEQFF	TGTGCCAGCAGTTTATGGGGGGTCCCAAGGACTAGCGGTAACAATGAGCAGTTCTTC
TRBV25-1	.	TRBJ1-1	.	CASSELPGQEAFF	TGTGCCAGCAGTGAACTACCGGGACAAGAAGCTTTCTTT
TRBV15	TRBD2	TRBJ2-5	.	CATSLGTSGGPETQYF	TGTGCCACCAGCTTAGGGACCTCGGGAGGGCCAGAGACCCAGTACTTC
TRBV19	TRBD1	TRBJ2-1	.	CASSVYRGEGEQFF	TGTGCCAGTAGTGTCTACAGGGGGGAAGGTGAGCAGTTCTTC
TRBV7-3	TRBD1	TRBJ1-3	.	CASSLGGASGNTIYF	TGTGCCAGCAGCCTAGGGGGCGCGTCCGGAAACACCATATATTTT
TRBV5-6	.	TRBJ2-7	.	CASSLVVSSYEQYF	TGTGCCAGCAGCTTGGTAGTGAGCTCCTACGAGCAGTACTTC
TRBV2	.	TRBJ2-3	.	CASTEADTQYF	TGTGCCAGCACCGAGGCAGATACGCAGTATTTT
TRBV7-9	TRBD2	TRBJ2-7	.	CASSLVVGGPYEQYF	TGTGCCAGCAGCTTAGTGGTGGGAGGGCCCTACGAGCAGTACTTC
TRBV14	.	TRBJ1-6	.	CASSQVTWNSPLHF	TGTGCCAGCAGCCAAGTAACATGGAATTCACCCCTCCACTTT
TRBV28	.	TRBJ1-3	medium-sized	CASSLNIGNTIYF	TGTGCCAGCAGTTTAAACATTGGAAACACCATATATTTT
TRBV28	TRBD2	TRBJ2-3	.	CASSSTASGGETDTQYF	TGTGCCAGCAGTTCAACCGCTAGCGGGGGGGAAACAGATACGCAGTATTTT
TRBV28	TRBD1	TRBJ1-2	.	CASTPQGAPGYTF	TGTGCCAGCACCCCACAGGGGGCGCCTGGCTACACCTTC
TRBV15	TRBD1	TRBJ1-4	.	CATSRDPGQGEKLFF	TGTGCCACCAGCAGAGATCCGGGACAGGGTGAAAAACTGTTTTTT
TRBV2	TRBD1	TRBJ2-7	.	CASSVGQGFYEQYF	TGTGCCAGCAGTGTGGGACAGGGATTCTACGAGCAGTACTTC
TRBV28	.	TRBJ1-2	.	CASTPAGEGGYTF	TGTGCCAGCACCCCTGCGGGGGAGGGTGGCTACACCTTC
TRBV19	.	TRBJ1-5	.	CASSIDLRGGNQLQHF	TGTGCCAGTAGTATAGATCTTAGGGGCGGCAATCAGCTCCAGCATTTT
TRBV29-1	.	TRBJ2-2	.	CSAPGRYPGELFF	TGCAGCGCTCCCGGTCGGTACCCCGGGGAGCTGTTTTTT
TRBV7-3	.	TRBJ2-7	.	CASSAQGYEQYF	TGTGCCAGCAGCGCGCAGGGCTACGAGCAGTACTTC
TRBV4-1	TRBD1	TRBJ1-2	.	CASSQVGGTDYGYTF	TGCGCCAGCAGCCAAGTTGGGGGGACAGACTATGGCTACACCTTC
TRBV28	.	TRBJ1-2	.	CANSTPRVGYTF	TGTGCCAACAGTACCCCGAGGGTAGGCTACACCTTC
TRBV7-3	TRBD2	TRBJ2-1	.	CASSPEAGENEQFF	TGTGCCAGCAGCCCCGAGGCGGGAGAGAATGAGCAGTTCTTC
TRBV2	TRBD1	TRBJ1-4	.	CATTGVNEKLFF	TGTGCCACAACAGGGGTTAATGAAAAACTGTTTTTT
TRBV12-5	TRBD1	TRBJ1-2	.	CASGFRVRQGANYGYTF	TGTGCTAGTGGTTTTCGGGTCCGACAGGGGGCTAACTATGGCTACACCTTC
TRBV6-1	.	TRBJ1-1	.	CASSEMVGGTEAFF	TGTGCCAGCAGTGAAATGGTCGGAGGGACTGAAGCTTTCTTT
TRBV10-3	TRBD1	TRBJ1-1	.	CAISLDREGTEAFF	TGTGCCATCAGTCTGGACAGGGAGGGCACTGAAGCTTTCTTT
TRBV9	TRBD1	TRBJ1-4	.	CASSVDPGQTEKLFF	TGTGCCAGCAGCGTAGACCCGGGACAGACCGAAAAACTGTTTTTT
TRBV25-1	TRBD1	TRBJ2-3	.	CASSTGADTQYF	TGTGCCAGCAGCACAGGGGCAGATACGCAGTATTTT